What follows is one T cell receptor beta chain and its context. CD45RO-negative, CCR7-positively selected cells formed the naive CD8 fraction, excluding terminally differentiated effector memory CD45RA+ cells. These data are taken from a study of shared clonotypes between healthy human individuals. The method was immunoSEQ multiplex PCR; TCRdb's version includes in-frame clones alone and lacks a portion of them. This sample has around 2.1 million clones; just over 90% occur once, and the top ten carry about 1.8%. Germline values: CDR1 SQVTM, CDR2 ANQGSEA. V was clipped by 2 bases and J by 5 bases; unmatched bases: 9. This CDR3 spans 16 amino acids.

The V and J genes are TRBV29-1 and TRBJ2-5; 12 bases line up with TRBD2. The TCR sequence derives from a man aged 18 to 30 in good health. Some clones in this sample may be carry-over from other donors' samples. The sequenced material came from naive CD8+ T cells from PBMCs. CDR3 protein: CSVEFGLAGGLETQYF. For the CDR3, the DNA is TGCAGCGTTGAATTTGGGCTAGCGGGAGGGCTGGAGACCCAGTACTTC.